Each of the 29 T cell receptor beta chains below was sequenced from the same sample in a study of OX40 agonist ivuxolimab in advanced cancers. The assay was immunoSEQ multiplex PCR, and TCRdb's table has in-frame clones only and misses some. The sample consists of fewer than 40,000 clones, over 60% of them appearing once. The sample in question was CD4+ or CD8+ T cells sorted from blood, obtained in a trial of the OX40 agonist ivuxolimab. These TCRs come from an adult with an advanced solid tumor such as melanoma, head and neck, liver or kidney cancer.

The chain combines TRBV30 with TRBJ1-1; D unclear. CDR3 size: 13 residues. CDR1 and CDR2 from the germline V gene are GTSNPN and SVGIG (reference sequence). V shed 3 bases and J shed 0 bases, with 8 bases lying between them. Here the CDR3 reads CAWSRQLNTEAFF. The CDR3 nucleotides are TGTGCCTGGAGCCGACAACTGAACACTGAAGCTTTCTTT.

The chain couples TRBV27 to TRBJ2-7; TRBD1 is a possible D gene (5 bases). CDR1 and CDR2 from the germline V gene are MNHEY and SMNVEV (reference sequence). This CDR3 is 13 amino acids long. Trimming stripped 4 bases from V and 4 bases from J, with 11 bases between. CDR3 amino acids: CASSSQGRYEQYF. In nucleotides, the CDR3 is TGTGCCAGCAGTTCGCAGGGCAGGTACGAGCAGTACTTC.

The chain carries TRBV18 and TRBJ1-4, with D unclear. Germline V gives CDR1 KGHSH, CDR2 LQKENI. Trimming removed 3 bases at V and 0 bases at J, with 5 bases between. This CDR3 contains 14 residues. The CDR3 DNA follows: TGTGCCAGCTCACCGTCATCAACTAATGAAAAACTGTTTTTT. It yields the protein CASSPSSTNEKLFF. The entire variable domain, with the rest obtained from reference TRBV18 and TRBJ1-4, is as follows: NAGVMQNPRHLVRRRGQEARLRCSPMKGHSHVYWYRQLPEEGLKFMVYLQKENIIDESGMPKERFSAEFPKEGPSILRIQQVVRGDSAAYFCASSPSSTNEKLFFGSGTQLSVL.

V gene TRBV6-5 combines with J gene TRBJ1-3; 8 bases agree with TRBD1. After removal of 4 bases from V and 3 bases from J, the junction contained 5 bases not matched to a gene. This CDR3 is 15 amino acids long. Germline-derived CDR1 and CDR2 are MNHEY and SVGAGI. CDR3: CASSFRQGYGNTIYF. The CDR3 DNA is TGTGCCAGCAGTTTCAGACAGGGGTATGGAAACACCATATATTTT.

The chain links TRBV7-8 to TRBJ2-7, with 8 positions matching TRBD1. Germline CDR1 and CDR2: SGHVS and FQNEAQ. The CDR3 spans 15 residues. V lost 4 bases, J lost 0 bases, and 5 bases stayed unmatched. The DNA of the CDR3 is TGTGCCAGCAGCTCCGACAGGGGTCCCTCCTACGAGCAGTACTTC. This codes for CASSSDRGPSYEQYF.

The V call is TRBV19, the J call TRBJ2-5; tentative D call: TRBD1 (6 bases). The closer fit of TRBJ2-7 to the DNA end suggests the J call may be wrong. This CDR3 spans 12 amino acids. The V gene's germline CDR1 is LNHDA and CDR2 SQIVND (reference sequence). The CDR3 sequence is CASSIQGYEQYF. The CDR3 region has the DNA TGTGCCAGTAGTATACAGGGGTACGAGCAGTACTTC.

The chain couples TRBV7-2 to TRBJ2-1; the D gene is possibly TRBD2 (5 bases). V shed 5 bases and J shed 10 bases, with 12 bases lying between them. The CDR3 consists of 12 residues. Germline CDR1 and CDR2: SGHTA and FQGNSA. CDR3: CASSLGLSEQFF. CDR3 bases: TGTGCCAGCAGCCTTGGACTCTCCGAGCAGTTCTTC.

V usage is TRBV5-1 and J usage is TRBJ2-1, with D perhaps given as TRBD1 or TRBD2 (5 bases each). With 1 base removed from V and 6 bases from J, the gap between germline ends came to 29 bases. This CDR3 has 20 amino acids. Germline CDR1 is SGHRS and CDR2 is YFSETQ. CDR3 loop: CASSLRVASWSGTAGNEQFF. Written as DNA, the CDR3 is TGCGCCAGCAGCTTGAGGGTCGCGAGTTGGTCGGGGACCGCGGGCAATGAGCAGTTCTTC.

The DNA of the CDR3 is TGTGCCAGCAGTTTGACGGGACTAGCGGTGAATGAGCAGTTCTTC. Translation: CASSLTGLAVNEQFF. The chain combines TRBV28 with TRBJ2-1; TRBD2 aligns across 11 bases. CDR1 is MDHEN and CDR2 is SYDVKM in the germline V gene. V trimming: 3 bases; J trimming: 7 bases; junction bases outside the gene matches: 5. The CDR3 totals 15 residues.

This chain uses TRBV19 with TRBJ2-7; TRBD2 matches 13 bases. Unmatched junction bases numbered 3, after V lost 7 bases and J lost 3 bases. The CDR3 runs 14 residues. Germline V CDR1 and CDR2: LNHDA, SQIVND (reference sequence). The CDR3 protein is CASMRTSGGYEQYF. The CDR3 nucleotides read TGTGCCAGTATGAGGACTAGCGGGGGCTACGAGCAGTACTTC.

V gene TRBV7-9 combines with J gene TRBJ1-3, with D maybe TRBD1 (5 bases). Trimming removed 6 bases at V and 9 bases at J, with 24 bases between. The CDR3 spans 16 residues. CDR1 is SEHNR and CDR2 is FQNEAQ in the germline V gene (reference sequence). The CDR3, as DNA: TGTGCCAGCAGTCCTTCGGCTTCAGGCCCGAGGGGCACCATATATTTT. This gives the protein CASSPSASGPRGTIYF. The full variable domain, completed using reference TRBV7-9 and TRBJ1-3, is DTGVSQNPRHKITKRGQNVTFRCDPISEHNRLYWYRQTLGQGPEFLTYFQNEAQLEKSRLLSDRFSAERPKGSFSTLEIQRTEQGDSAMYLCASSPSASGPRGTIYFGEGSWLTVV.

This clone turned up a few times. The chain has TRBV6-1 and TRBJ1-1, with 7 bases fitting TRBD1. This CDR3 contains 15 residues. Looked up from germline, CDR1 is MNHNS and CDR2 is SASEGT. The V gene end was trimmed by 2 bases and the J gene end by 2 bases; junction bases not matched to a gene: 5. The CDR3 DNA follows: TGTGCCAGCAGTGAACAGGGGGTAAGCAACACTGAAGCTTTCTTT. It yields the protein CASSEQGVSNTEAFF.

The chain is built from TRBV6-1 and TRBJ2-3; 13 nucleotides line up with TRBD2. The CDR3 contains 15 residues. V was pared by 6 bases and J by 0 bases, with 0 bases of the junction left unmatched. Looked up from germline, CDR1 is MNHNS and CDR2 is SASEGT. The CDR3 sequence is CASRGLAGSTDTQYF. CDR3 coding DNA: TGTGCCAGCAGGGGACTAGCGGGGAGCACAGATACGCAGTATTTT.

This clone was observed once. The J gene is TRBJ2-1, the V gene TRBV11-1; 10 nucleotides align to TRBD1. The germline CDR1 and CDR2 sequences are SGHAT and FQDESV (reference sequence). Losses at the gene ends were 2 bases for V and 7 bases for J; bases not matched to a gene: 5. The CDR3 length is 15 residues. The CDR3 sequence: CASSLQGTGANEQFF. Written as DNA, the CDR3 is TGTGCCAGCAGCTTACAGGGGACAGGGGCGAATGAGCAGTTCTTC.

The chain uses TRBV5-1 and TRBJ2-7; D possibly corresponds to TRBD2 (6 bases). The V and J ends lost 4 bases and 6 bases respectively, with 17 bases between them. The CDR3 totals 14 residues. The germline V gene has CDR1 SGHRS and CDR2 YFSETQ. CDR3 sequence: CASSGGIFESEQYF. The CDR3 coding sequence is TGCGCCAGCAGCGGCGGGATCTTTGAGTCCGAGCAGTACTTC.

J is TRBJ2-7 and V is TRBV7-3; D may be TRBD1 (6 bases). The length of the CDR3 is 14 residues. Germline-derived CDR1 and CDR2 are SGHTA and FQGTGA. Trimming removed 2 bases from V and 5 bases from J, with 13 bases in between. The CDR3 sequence: CASSLEGRGDEQYF. The CDR3, as DNA: TGTGCCAGCAGCTTAGAGGGCAGGGGCGACGAGCAGTACTTC.

This rearrangement joins TRBV7-9 to TRBJ2-3; the D call may be TRBD1 or TRBD2 (5 bases each). The germline V gene encodes CDR1 SEHNR and CDR2 FQNEAQ (reference sequence). The CDR3 has 14 residues. The V gene lost 3 bases and the J gene lost 0 bases, with 7 bases spanning the gap. The CDR3: CASSLGDSTDTQYF. CDR3 coding DNA: TGTGCCAGCAGCTTGGGGGATAGCACAGATACGCAGTATTTT. Based on the CDR3 plus reference TRBV7-9 and TRBJ2-3, the full variable domain is DTGVSQNPRHKITKRGQNVTFRCDPISEHNRLYWYRQTLGQGPEFLTYFQNEAQLEKSRLLSDRFSAERPKGSFSTLEIQRTEQGDSAMYLCASSLGDSTDTQYFGPGTRLTVL.

To note about this clone: This same CDR3 is encoded by further DNA sequences in the sample. The chain has TRBV15 and TRBJ1-5; the D is unclear. The germline V and J ends were trimmed by 3 bases and 0 bases, with 9 bases remaining between them. Germline V gives CDR1 LNHNV, CDR2 YYDKDF (reference sequence). The length of the CDR3 is 15 residues. DNA for the CDR3: TGTGCCACCAGCAGGGGAGGAGGTAGCAATCAGCCCCAGCATTTT. This translates into CATSRGGGSNQPQHF. Full variable domain (outside the CDR3, taken from reference TRBV15 and TRBJ1-5): DAMVIQNPRYQVTQFGKPVTLSCSQTLNHNVMYWYQQKSSQAPKLLFHYYDKDFNNEADTPDNFQSRRPNTSFCFLDIRSPGLGDTAMYLCATSRGGGSNQPQHFGDGTRLSIL.

The rearrangement joins TRBV7-9 to TRBJ1-1, with 11 bases lining up with TRBD1. This CDR3 region has 15 residues. Germline V CDR1 and CDR2: SEHNR, FQNEAQ (reference sequence). V lost 6 bases and J lost 4; bases outside the gene matches: 7. CDR3 in amino acids: CASRGQGVFGTEAFF. The CDR3 DNA is TGTGCCAGCAGGGGACAGGGGGTGTTTGGCACTGAAGCTTTCTTT.

V and J are TRBV6-6 and TRBJ2-1, with 8 bases matching TRBD2. In germline, CDR1 is MNHNY, CDR2 SVGAGI (reference sequence). The CDR3 covers 15 residues. V shed 5 bases, J shed 2 bases, and the junction held 5 bases outside the gene matches. In DNA form, the CDR3 reads TGTGCCAGCAGTGTAGCGGGAACTACCTACAATGAGCAGTTCTTC. It translates to CASSVAGTTYNEQFF.

The genes are TRBV28 and TRBJ1-3; D possibly corresponds to TRBD1 (5 bases). Per germline, CDR1 MDHEN and CDR2 SYDVKM. V lost 6 bases and J 1 base, leaving 13 bases between the germline ends. The CDR3 has 15 amino acids. The CDR3 region has the DNA TGTGCCAGCAGGGATACAGGACGTTCTGGAAACACCATATATTTT. It is translated as CASRDTGRSGNTIYF.

V usage is TRBV6-1 and J usage is TRBJ1-1; the match to TRBD1 covers 8 bases. Germline V gene lookup returns CDR1 MNHNS and CDR2 SASEGT. Trimming cost V 7 bases and J 4 bases; bases outside gene matches: 8. This CDR3 region has 14 residues. The CDR3 spells CASIKSGGGTEAFF. The CDR3 DNA follows: TGTGCCAGCATTAAGTCAGGGGGCGGCACTGAAGCTTTCTTT.

This clone was seen more than once but under ten times. The chain employs TRBV9 and TRBJ2-2; 8 bases align to TRBD1. The germline gives CDR1 SGDLS, CDR2 YYNGEE. Losses at the gene ends were 3 bases for V and 2 bases for J; bases not matched to a gene: 6. This CDR3 spans 16 amino acids. The CDR3 region has the DNA TGTGCCAGCAGCGCCCGACAGGGGATCAACACCGGGGAGCTGTTTTTT. It translates to CASSARQGINTGELFF.

The genes are TRBV5-1 and TRBJ2-2, with D hard to call. With 2 bases removed from V and 2 bases from J, the gap between germline ends came to 7 bases. This CDR3 comprises 14 residues. CDR1 is SGHRS and CDR2 is YFSETQ in the germline V gene. CDR3 DNA sequence: TGCGCCAGCAGCTTAGCTATAAACACCGGGGAGCTGTTTTTT. It yields the protein CASSLAINTGELFF.

The rearrangement joins TRBV5-1 to TRBJ2-3; the D call may be TRBD1 or TRBD2 (5 bases each). Trimming pared 2 bases from V and 1 base from J, leaving 11 bases between. Germline CDR1 SGHRS, CDR2 YFSETQ. The CDR3 is made up of 15 amino acids. For the CDR3, the DNA is TGCGCCAGCAGCTTCCTTGGGGACGGCACAGATACGCAGTATTTT. The encoded protein is CASSFLGDGTDTQYF.

This clone has more than one count but fewer than ten. The rearrangement links TRBV5-1 to TRBJ1-2, with no clear D. V shed 4 bases and J shed 5 bases, with 9 bases lying between them. Germline V gene sequence: CDR1 SGHRS, CDR2 YFSETQ. This CDR3 has 12 amino acids. CDR3 DNA: TGCGCCAGCAGCGAGGTAGGGTATGGCTACACCTTC. As protein: CASSEVGYGYTF.

The chain uses TRBV4-1 and TRBJ2-5; 8 nucleotides line up with TRBD1. In germline, CDR1 is MGHRA, CDR2 YSYEKL. V shed 3 bases, J shed 3 bases, and the junction held 6 bases outside the gene matches. The CDR3 is 15 amino acids. The CDR3 DNA reads as TGCGCCAGCAGCCAGGTCCGGGACAGGAAAGAGACCCAGTACTTC. It specifies CASSQVRDRKETQYF.

The chain employs TRBV6-6 and TRBJ2-7, with 7 bases fitting TRBD2. V trimming: 2 bases; J trimming: 1 base; junction bases outside the gene matches: 2. This CDR3 has 14 amino acids. Germline CDR1 MNHNY, CDR2 SVGAGI (reference sequence). This CDR3 is CASSYGGGSYEQYF. The CDR3 DNA sequence: TGTGCCAGCAGTTACGGGGGAGGGTCCTACGAGCAGTACTTC.

In its sample, this clone was seen once. The chain has TRBV7-3 and TRBJ2-5; no firm D call. The CDR3 extends over 13 amino acids. Germline V gene data show CDR1 as SGHTA and CDR2 as FQGTGA. V was cut by 5 bases and J by 5 bases, with 12 bases left in between. This CDR3 reads CASSLDDGETQYF. CDR3 sequence (DNA): TGTGCCAGCAGCCTCGACGACGGGGAGACCCAGTACTTC.